This passage covers 18 T cell receptor beta chains from one sample sequenced in a study of identical twins. TCRdb recomputed calls from the 5' RACE reads with MiXCR, one row per CDR3 protein. The data show some 1,700,000 distinct CDR3 sequences, around 33% seen once. Sequencing input: cord blood. Receptors were obtained from a newborn girl in good health.

This clonotype occurred a few times. The chain uses TRBV20-1 and TRBJ1-6, with a possible D match to TRBD1 (5 bases). The ends were cut back, 3 bases at V and 6 bases at J, with 9 bases in the middle. CDR1 is DFQATT and CDR2 is SNEGSKA in the germline V gene (reference sequence). The CDR3 is 13 residues long. In DNA, the CDR3 is TGCAGTGCTAGGAGGGACGGTAATTCACCCCTCCACTTT. This translates into CSARRDGNSPLHF.

As for this clonotype: At one boundary the junction diverges from the germline segment, which might be a read error. CDR3 residues: CASSEAYRSQETQYF. In nucleotides, the CDR3 is TGTGCCAGCAGCGAAGCCTACAGGTCCCAAGAGACCCAGTACTTC. The V and J genes are TRBV2 and TRBJ2-5, with D possibly being TRBD1 (5 bases). Germline-derived CDR1 and CDR2 are SNHLY and FYNNEI. The CDR3 runs to 15 residues.

V and J are TRBV5-1 and TRBJ2-3; 10 bases are a match to TRBD2. This CDR3 has 18 residues. Germline V CDR1 and CDR2: SGHRS, YFSETQ. The ends lost 1 base at V and 4 bases at J; junction bases unmatched: 12. Here the CDR3 reads CASSLKPAGGGSPDTQYF. Written as DNA, the CDR3 is TGCGCCAGCAGCTTGAAGCCAGCGGGGGGGGGATCCCCAGATACGCAGTATTTT. Looking up the rest from reference TRBV5-1 and TRBJ2-3 gives the full variable domain: KAGVTQTPRYLIKTRGQQVTLSCSPISGHRSVSWYQQTPGQGLQFLFEYFSETQRNKGNFPGRFSGRQFSNSRSEMNVSTLELGDSALYLCASSLKPAGGGSPDTQYFGPGTRLTVL.

This clonotype came up a few times. The chain carries TRBV5-1 and TRBJ1-2; 7 bases match TRBD1. The CDR3 has 15 residues. Germline V gives CDR1 SGHRS, CDR2 YFSETQ. The J segment lost 4 bases and the V segment lost 5 bases, leaving 11 bases of the junction unmatched. CDR3 nucleotides: TGCGCCAGCAGTTCCGACAGGGCCCCACCCTATGGCTACACCTTC. Its translation is CASSSDRAPPYGYTF.

The rearrangement joins TRBV29-1 to TRBJ2-7; D possibly corresponds to TRBD2 (6 bases). CDR1 SQVTM and CDR2 ANQGSEA come from the germline V gene. V dropped 5 bases and J dropped 7 bases, with 21 bases sitting between them. The length of the CDR3 is 14 residues. CDR3 nucleotide sequence: TGCAGCGTTTTCGGTTGGGGGGAATACAATGAGCAGTACTTC. Translated: CSVFGWGEYNEQYF.

This clonotype has more than one count but fewer than ten. The V and J genes are TRBV12-3 or TRBV12-4 and TRBJ1-4; 8 bases agree with TRBD1. The CDR3 is made up of 15 amino acids. Trimming cost V 3 bases and J 0 bases; bases outside gene matches: 0. The CDR3: CASSFRGPTNEKLFF. The CDR3 region has the DNA TGTGCCAGCAGTTTCAGGGGGCCAACTAATGAAAAACTGTTTTTT.

This sequence joins TRBV5-1 and TRBJ2-5; D remains unclear. Germline lookup yields CDR1 SGHRS and CDR2 YFSETQ. The CDR3 extends over 16 amino acids. Trimming stripped 0 bases from V and 2 bases from J, with 14 bases between. CDR3 bases: TGCGCCAGCAGCTTGGGTGTTGTGGGTGGACAAGAGACCCAGTACTTC. It codes for CASSLGVVGGQETQYF.

V usage is TRBV20-1 and J usage is TRBJ1-5; tentatively, D is TRBD1 (6 bases). The CDR3 has 16 amino acids. Per germline, CDR1 DFQATT and CDR2 SNEGSKA (reference sequence). V was shortened by 6 bases and J by 5 bases, with 23 bases between the two germline ends. The CDR3 DNA is TGCAGTGCCTCTCAAACAGGGTGGTTGGCCTATCAGCCCCAGCATTTT. Translated: CSASQTGWLAYQPQHF.

This clonotype turned up a few times. The genes are TRBV27 and TRBJ2-2; D unclear. The CDR3 has 15 residues. V was shortened by 5 bases and J by 0 bases, with 10 bases between the two germline ends. Per the germline V gene, CDR1 is MNHEY and CDR2 is SMNVEV (reference sequence). The CDR3 reads CASSRRASNTGELFF. CDR3 bases: TGTGCCAGCAGTAGACGGGCCTCGAACACCGGGGAGCTGTTTTTT.

The chain recombines TRBV29-1 with TRBJ2-5; D perhaps matches TRBD1 (5 bases). The germline V gene has CDR1 SQVTM and CDR2 ANQGSEA. This CDR3 is built from 17 residues. V gave up 0 bases and J gave up 11 bases, with 28 bases separating them. CDR3 amino acids: CSVEDDRGYLGRNEQYF. In nucleotides, the CDR3 is TGCAGCGTTGAAGATGATAGGGGTTACTTGGGTCGCAATGAGCAGTACTTC.

In regard to this clonotype: A far larger clone is just one base off, so this is likely a read error. The CDR3 end shows no conserved phenylalanine or tryptophan, and so a read error is likely. V usage is TRBV6-5 and J usage is TRBJ2-7, with unresolved D. Between the trimmed V and J ends, which lost 5 bases and 0 bases, there was a span of 5 bases. Germline CDR1 and CDR2: MNHEY and SVGAGI. The CDR3 totals 12 residues. The CDR3 region is CASSADSYEQYL. The CDR3 nucleotides read TGTGCCAGCAGTGCCGACTCCTACGAGCAGTACTTA.

This clonotype has only a few counts. The chain employs TRBV6-1 and TRBJ1-2; unclear D gene. The CDR3 runs 9 residues. Germline V gene lookup returns CDR1 MNHNS and CDR2 SASEGT. The V end lost 8 bases, the J end lost 7 bases, and 5 bases lay between the germline ends. The CDR3 region has the DNA TGTGCCAGCCTGAGTGGCTACACCTTC. Residues: CASLSGYTF.

The gene calls are TRBV7-9 and TRBJ1-4; 9 bases are shared with TRBD1. This CDR3 is built from 17 residues. V shed 5 bases, J shed 0 bases, and the junction held 7 bases outside the gene matches. Per the germline V gene, CDR1 is SEHNR and CDR2 is FQNEAQ (reference sequence). CDR3 DNA: TGTGCCAGCAGCACCGGGACAGGGATTACAACTAATGAAAAACTGTTTTTT. This codes for CASSTGTGITTNEKLFF.

The CDR3: CASSSRRDSPTDTQYF. The DNA for the CDR3 is TGTGCCAGCAGCTCCCGCCGGGACTCTCCCACAGATACGCAGTATTTT. This chain uses TRBV7-9 with TRBJ2-3, with a tentative D call TRBD2 (6 bases). The V and J ends lost 4 bases and 2 bases respectively, with 16 bases between them. Germline assignment: CDR1 SEHNR and CDR2 FQNEAQ (reference sequence). The CDR3 is 16 residues long.

Points on this clonotype: A much larger clone lies a single base off, so this may be a read error. The rearrangement links TRBV12-3 or TRBV12-4 to TRBJ2-5, with D hard to call. Trimming pared 2 bases from V and 11 bases from J, leaving 9 bases between. This CDR3 comprises 11 residues. DNA of the CDR3: TGTGCCAGCAGTTTACGGTCCGGGCAGTACTTC. Protein: CASSLRSGQYF.

The chain links TRBV28 to TRBJ2-2; the match to TRBD2 covers 7 bases. The CDR3 sequence is 17 residues long. CDR1 is MDHEN and CDR2 is SYDVKM in the germline V gene. Germline trimming cut 2 bases from V and 6 bases from J; bases unmatched to any gene: 12. CDR3 region: CASSLNFAVAGPGELFF. CDR3 DNA: TGTGCCAGCAGTTTAAATTTCGCGGTAGCGGGTCCCGGGGAGCTGTTTTTT.

The V gene is TRBV27, the J gene TRBJ2-2; tentatively, D is TRBD1 or TRBD2 (6 bases each). This CDR3 comprises 16 residues. V lost 1 base to trimming and J lost 1 base, with 10 bases between them. Germline V lookup: CDR1 MNHEY, CDR2 SMNVEV (reference sequence). The CDR3, as DNA: TGTGCCAGCAGTTTATGGGGGGCACTGAACACCGGGGAGCTGTTTTTT. As protein: CASSLWGALNTGELFF.

The chain is built from TRBV25-1 and TRBJ2-2; 9 nucleotides line up with TRBD2. Germline V CDR1 and CDR2: MGHDK, SYGVNS. Trimming cost V 4 bases and J 4 bases; bases outside gene matches: 1. The CDR3 is 14 amino acids. The CDR3 region is CASSGSGSTGELFF. DNA of the CDR3: TGTGCCAGCAGTGGTAGCGGGAGCACCGGGGAGCTGTTTTTT.